The next 17 T cell receptor beta chains were all read from a single sample in a study of T cells in Graves' hyperthyroidism and ophthalmopathy. TCR beta CDR3 regions were amplified from RNA. In the first-round RT-PCR of the TCR CDR3, the HTBI primer set was used. TCRdb processed the multiplex PCR reads anew with MiXCR; each CDR3 protein has one entry. The sample lists 400,000 to 600,000 distinct CDR3 sequences; about 16% were seen once. Sample: blood. The receptor set was obtained from a woman in her twenties or thirties with Graves' ophthalmopathy.

This clonotype has at least ten counts. The chain links TRBV7-3 to TRBJ2-7; possibly TRBD1 or TRBD2 for D (5 bases each). The germline V gene encodes CDR1 SGHTA and CDR2 FQGTGA. CDR3 length: 14 residues. Between the trimmed V and J ends, which lost 5 bases and 5 bases, there was a span of 16 bases. CDR3 sequence reads: CASSPTGGPHEQYF. CDR3 DNA: TGTGCCAGCAGCCCTACAGGAGGTCCCCACGAGCAGTACTTC.

This clonotype was recorded many times. The chain combines TRBV28 with TRBJ1-1; 7 bases fit TRBD1. CDR3 length equals 15 residues. V lost 3 bases to trimming and J lost 6 bases; unmatched junction nucleotides: 10. CDR1 is MDHEN and CDR2 is SYDVKM in the germline V gene. CDR3 sequence: CASSLVTGVGSEAFF. The CDR3 DNA is TGTGCCAGCAGTTTGGTAACAGGGGTCGGGTCTGAAGCTTTCTTT.

This clonotype was seen many times. The rearrangement uses TRBV7-2 and TRBJ2-2; TRBD2 matches at 12 bases. The germline V gene has CDR1 SGHTA and CDR2 FQGNSA. This CDR3 spans 17 amino acids. Trimming removed 2 bases from V and 9 bases from J; junction bases left unmatched: 10. The CDR3 DNA reads as TGTGCCAGCAGCTTACTAGAGACTAGCGGGAGTACCCGGGAGCTGTTTTTT. This codes for CASSLLETSGSTRELFF.

The gene calls are TRBV18 and TRBJ2-2, with TRBD1 matching over 10 bases. V trimming: 0 bases; J trimming: 6 bases; junction bases outside the gene matches: 4. This CDR3 region has 16 residues. Germline lookup yields CDR1 KGHSH and CDR2 LQKENI. The CDR3 coding sequence is TGTGCCAGCTCACCACCGACAGGGGGCTGGTCCGGGGAGCTGTTTTTT. It yields the protein CASSPPTGGWSGELFF.

This clonotype was seen at least ten times. This chain joins TRBV18 and TRBJ1-4; D possibly corresponds to TRBD1 (5 bases). The CDR3 extends over 17 amino acids. CDR1 and CDR2 from the germline V gene are KGHSH and LQKENI. The V and J ends lost 3 bases and 4 bases respectively, with 18 bases between them. For the CDR3, the DNA is TGTGCCAGCTCACCCGGGACTGAAGTACCTCATAATGAAAAACTGTTTTTT. Protein product: CASSPGTEVPHNEKLFF.

Ten or more counts support this clonotype. This chain joins TRBV28 and TRBJ1-2; 7 nucleotides align to TRBD1. This CDR3 contains 15 residues. Trimming at V came to 3 bases and at J to 4 bases, leaving 8 bases not matched to a gene. The germline V gene encodes CDR1 MDHEN and CDR2 SYDVKM. CDR3 sequence (DNA): TGTGCCAGCAGTTTTTGGGAGACAGGGAGCTATGGCTACACCTTC. The encoded protein is CASSFWETGSYGYTF.

This clonotype was counted between two and nine times. J is TRBJ2-5 and V is TRBV14, with D hard to call. Trimming cost V 0 bases and J 5 bases, with 10 bases left between them. The CDR3 has 14 residues. Germline V gene data show CDR1 as SGHDN and CDR2 as FVKESK. The CDR3 is CASSQDSPRETQYF. In DNA form, the CDR3 reads TGTGCCAGCAGCCAAGATAGTCCGAGGGAGACCCAGTACTTC.

In this sample, this clonotype turned up many times. This sequence joins TRBV18 and TRBJ1-2, with D uncertain. This CDR3 comprises 14 residues. Trimming pared 3 bases from V and 0 bases from J, leaving 8 bases between. CDR1 and CDR2 (germline): KGHSH, LQKENI. The CDR3 reads CASSPNGANYGYTF. CDR3 nucleotides: TGTGCCAGCTCACCGAACGGGGCTAACTATGGCTACACCTTC.

There are many counts of this clonotype. The rearrangement links TRBV18 to TRBJ1-2; 7 bases map to TRBD1. With V trimmed by 3 bases and J by 4 bases, 2 bases remained unmatched. Germline V lookup: CDR1 KGHSH, CDR2 LQKENI. CDR3 size: 13 residues. CDR3 sequence (DNA): TGTGCCAGCTCACCTCGGGACAGCTATGGCTACACCTTC. Translating gives CASSPRDSYGYTF. The full variable domain, in which reference TRBV18 and TRBJ1-2 provide the parts outside the CDR3, is NAGVMQNPRHLVRRRGQEARLRCSPMKGHSHVYWYRQLPEEGLKFMVYLQKENIIDESGMPKERFSAEFPKEGPSILRIQQVVRGDSAAYFCASSPRDSYGYTFGSGTRLTVV.

This clonotype was seen repeatedly, ten times or more. This chain connects TRBV6-1 to TRBJ2-1; the D gene is possibly TRBD2 (5 bases). CDR1 and CDR2 (germline): MNHNS, SASEGT. This CDR3 contains 15 residues. Trimming stripped 7 bases from V and 3 bases from J, with 16 bases between. In DNA, the CDR3 is TGTGCCAGCACATCCGCAGGACTGGTCTACAATGAGCAGTTCTTC. This sequence encodes CASTSAGLVYNEQFF.

This clonotype was found many times. The V call is TRBV7-2, the J call TRBJ2-5; 7 bases map to TRBD1. The junction had 8 bases not matched to a gene; V was cut back by 5 bases and J by 2 bases. The CDR3 extends over 15 amino acids. Germline V gene lookup returns CDR1 SGHTA and CDR2 FQGNSA. The CDR3 reads CASSQDRAQQETQYF. CDR3 nucleotide sequence: TGTGCCAGCAGCCAAGACAGGGCACAGCAAGAGACCCAGTACTTC. The full variable domain, rest sourced from reference TRBV7-2 and TRBJ2-5, is GAGVSQSPSNKVTEKGKDVELRCDPISGHTALYWYRQSLGQGLEFLIYFQGNSAPDKSGLPSDRFSAERTGGSVSTLTIQRTQQEDSAVYLCASSQDRAQQETQYFGPGTRLLVL.

This clonotype was counted at least ten times. This rearrangement joins TRBV18 to TRBJ2-5, with D unclear. CDR1 and CDR2 from the germline V gene are KGHSH and LQKENI. Trimming removed 0 bases from V and 4 bases from J, with 9 bases in between. The CDR3 covers 14 residues. The CDR3 is CASSPPEHRETQYF. For the CDR3, the DNA is TGTGCCAGCTCACCACCGGAGCATCGAGAGACCCAGTACTTC.

This clonotype was counted many times. V gene TRBV20-1 combines with J gene TRBJ2-7, with TRBD2 matching over 12 bases. Germline CDR1 reads DFQATT; CDR2 reads SNEGSKA (reference sequence). Unmatched junction bases numbered 13, after V lost 6 bases and J lost 4 bases. The CDR3 loop spans 16 amino acids. In DNA form, the CDR3 reads TGCAGTGCCGAATCCTCCTCTAGCGGGAGGGGATACGAGCAGTACTTC. The encoded protein is CSAESSSSGRGYEQYF.

The chain carries TRBV4-3 and TRBJ2-3; 9 nucleotides match TRBD2. The germline V gene has CDR1 LGHNA and CDR2 YSLEER. This CDR3 region has 19 residues. With V trimmed by 4 bases and J by 0 bases, 14 bases remained unmatched. The CDR3, as DNA: TGCGCCAGCAGCCCCTGGTGGGTAGCGGGAGCTACTAGCACAGATACGCAGTATTTT. This codes for CASSPWWVAGATSTDTQYF.

This clonotype was counted many times. The rearrangement links TRBV20-1 to TRBJ1-5; 8 bases fit TRBD1. The CDR3 is 18 amino acids. Unmatched junction bases numbered 16, after V lost 3 bases and J lost 3 bases. CDR1 DFQATT and CDR2 SNEGSKA come from the germline V gene (reference sequence). In nucleotides, the CDR3 is TGCAGTGCTAGTCCCGGACAGGGTGGCCTGAGGAACAATCAGCCCCAGCATTTT. Protein: CSASPGQGGLRNNQPQHF.

The V call is TRBV27, the J call TRBJ2-1; 11 bases align to TRBD2. The trim removed 4 bases at V and 7 bases at J, leaving 12 bases unmatched. There are 17 residues in the CDR3. CDR1 MNHEY and CDR2 SMNVEV come from the germline V gene (reference sequence). The CDR3 DNA is TGTGCCAGCAGTTCGGGACTAGCGGCCGTCGCAGGTAATGAGCAGTTCTTC. Encoded protein: CASSSGLAAVAGNEQFF.

The chain employs TRBV3-1 and TRBJ1-1, with no clear D. The CDR3 contains 11 residues. Germline V gives CDR1 LGHDT, CDR2 YNNKEL (reference sequence). The V end was cut by 0 bases, the J end by 7 bases, with 3 bases between. The CDR3 region is CASSQESEAFF. The CDR3 DNA sequence: TGTGCCAGCAGCCAAGAGAGTGAAGCTTTCTTT. The full variable domain, with the rest looked up from reference TRBV3-1 and TRBJ1-1, is DTAVSQTPKYLVTQMGNDKSIKCEQNLGHDTMYWYKQDSKKFLKIMFSYNNKELIINETVPNRFSPKSPDKAHLNLHINSLELGDSAVYFCASSQESEAFFGQGTRLTVV.